This TCR beta chain was sequenced in a study of preoperative IRX-2 immunotherapy in early breast cancer. This sample's treatment: preoperative locoregional IRX-2 cytokine immunotherapy. Samples came from a phase Ib trial of preoperative locoregional IRX-2 cytokine immunotherapy. V was pared by 4 bases and J by 4 bases, with 10 bases of the junction left unmatched. CDR3 length: 15 amino acids. Looked up from germline, CDR1 is SGHRS and CDR2 is YFSETQ. Libraries were prepared by immunoSEQ multiplex PCR; TCRdb keeps only in-frame clonotypes and omits some of them. Of about 89,000 clones listed, roughly 88% were seen once; the top ten hold around 2.1%.

The receptor comes from a human donor with breast cancer. Here the sequenced sample was tumor tissue, taken after IRX-2 immunotherapy. The chain couples TRBV5-1 to TRBJ1-1, with 7 nucleotides matching TRBD1. The CDR3 protein is CASSADHRGSTEAFF. As DNA, the CDR3 is TGCGCCAGCAGCGCGGACCACAGGGGAAGCACTGAAGCTTTCTTT.